One sample yielded the 9 T cell receptor beta chains listed below, sequenced in a study of CD8 T cells in ankylosing spondylitis. Via MiXCR, TCRdb re-called the 5' RACE reads, giving one row per CDR3 protein. The sample holds 300,000 to 400,000 distinct CDR3 sequences, 14% to 15% seen once. Sample: blood, either unsorted or a sorted T cell fraction (not recorded which). All receptors come from a male donor with ankylosing spondylitis or in good health (not recorded which).

The J gene is TRBJ1-1, the V gene TRBV5-6; 7 bases are a match to TRBD1. CDR3 length: 15 amino acids. In germline, CDR1 is SGHDT, CDR2 YYEEEE. Trimming at V came to 4 bases and at J to 10 bases, leaving 16 bases not matched to a gene. This chain's CDR3 is CASSLGPTGVDGAFF. In DNA form, the CDR3 reads TGTGCCAGCAGCCTGGGGCCTACAGGGGTAGATGGAGCTTTCTTT.

This chain connects TRBV5-1 to TRBJ2-1, with TRBD2 matching 8 bases. The CDR3 spans 14 residues. In germline, CDR1 is SGHRS, CDR2 YFSETQ. V was pared by 5 bases and J by 9 bases, with 10 bases of the junction left unmatched. CDR3 nucleotides: TGCGCCAGCAGGACTAGCGTGACGGCCAGTGAGCAGTTCTTC. Protein product: CASRTSVTASEQFF.

CDR3 sequence: CSASSGQTISYEQYF. The CDR3 DNA reads as TGCAGTGCTAGTAGTGGGCAGACTATTTCCTACGAGCAGTACTTC. This chain connects TRBV20-1 to TRBJ2-7; tentatively, D is TRBD2 (5 bases). The germline CDR1 and CDR2 sequences are DFQATT and SNEGSKA (reference sequence). Deletions cut 3 bases from V and 1 base from J, with 16 bases between. The CDR3 is made up of 15 amino acids.

CDR3 in DNA: TGTGCCAGCAGTCGCCGGGACTATGGGACAGATACGCAGTATTTT. Protein: CASSRRDYGTDTQYF. J is TRBJ2-3 and V is TRBV6-1, with 7 bases aligning to TRBD2. The J segment lost 3 bases and the V segment lost 5 bases, leaving 8 bases of the junction unmatched. CDR1 is MNHNS, CDR2 SASEGT, per germline. This CDR3 region has 15 residues.

This clonotype was detected ten times or more. The chain has TRBV20-1 and TRBJ2-7, with 7 bases aligning to TRBD1. J gave up 2 bases and V 5 bases, and 12 bases lay outside the gene matches. Germline CDR1 and CDR2: DFQATT and SNEGSKA (reference sequence). CDR3 length: 15 residues. The CDR3 DNA sequence: TGCAGTGCTCTCGTACCCTACAGGGGCGCCTACGAGCAGTACTTC. Translation gives CSALVPYRGAYEQYF.

The rearrangement links TRBV6-1 to TRBJ1-1; D is undetermined. Germline V gene data show CDR1 as MNHNS and CDR2 as SASEGT. The V gene lost 2 bases and the J gene lost 3 bases, with 4 bases spanning the gap. This CDR3 has 12 residues. CDR3 sequence reads: CASSERYTEAFF. CDR3 bases: TGTGCCAGCAGTGAACGATACACTGAAGCTTTCTTT.

This clonotype came up a few times. The chain recombines TRBV4-1 with TRBJ1-1; D remains unclear. This CDR3 contains 15 residues. Germline CDR1 reads MGHRA; CDR2 reads YSYEKL. V was trimmed by 0 bases and J by 0 bases, leaving 8 bases between them. DNA for the CDR3: TGCGCCAGCAGCCAAGAGGGCGTGATGAACACTGAAGCTTTCTTT. This sequence encodes CASSQEGVMNTEAFF.

This clonotype was seen a few times. The CDR3 coding sequence is TGTGCCAGCAGCTTCGGTGCTACCCAACGGACCCAGTACTTC. Its translation is CASSFGATQRTQYF. The J gene is TRBJ2-5, the V gene TRBV5-6; D unclear. Between the trimmed V and J ends, which lost 2 bases and 7 bases, there was a span of 15 bases. Germline lookup yields CDR1 SGHDT and CDR2 YYEEEE. CDR3 length: 14 amino acids. Full variable domain (missing parts from reference TRBV5-6 and TRBJ2-5): DAGVTQSPTHLIKTRGQQVTLRCSPKSGHDTVSWYQQALGQGPQFIFQYYEEEERQRGNFPDRFSGHQFPNYSSELNVNALLLGDSALYLCASSFGATQRTQYFGPGTRLLVL.

This clonotype was seen repeatedly, ten times or more. The genes are TRBV5-1 and TRBJ2-5; D is uncertain. Looked up from germline, CDR1 is SGHRS and CDR2 is YFSETQ. V was shortened by 2 bases and J by 2 bases, with 7 bases between the two germline ends. The CDR3 is 13 amino acids. CDR3 residues: CASSFSFQETQYF. The CDR3 region has the DNA TGCGCCAGCAGCTTCAGCTTTCAAGAGACCCAGTACTTC.